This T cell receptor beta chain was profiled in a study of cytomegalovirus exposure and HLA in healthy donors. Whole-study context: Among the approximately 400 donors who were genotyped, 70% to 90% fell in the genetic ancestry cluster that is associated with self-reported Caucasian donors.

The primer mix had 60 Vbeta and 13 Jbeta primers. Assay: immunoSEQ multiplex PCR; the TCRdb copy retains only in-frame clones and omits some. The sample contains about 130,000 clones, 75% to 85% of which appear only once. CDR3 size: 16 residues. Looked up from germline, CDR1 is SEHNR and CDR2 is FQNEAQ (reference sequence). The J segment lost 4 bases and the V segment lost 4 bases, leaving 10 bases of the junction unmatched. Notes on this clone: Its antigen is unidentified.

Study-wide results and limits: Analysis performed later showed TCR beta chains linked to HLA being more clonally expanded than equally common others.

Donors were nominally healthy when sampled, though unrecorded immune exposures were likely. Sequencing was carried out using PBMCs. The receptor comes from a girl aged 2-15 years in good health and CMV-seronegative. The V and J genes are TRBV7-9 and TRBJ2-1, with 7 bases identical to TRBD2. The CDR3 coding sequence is TGTGCCAGCAGCTATGCCCGGGGACTACAGTACAATGAGCAGTTCTTC. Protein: CASSYARGLQYNEQFF.